This TCR beta chain was recovered during a study of blood T cell repertoires in COVID-19 (dated by TCRdb to 2018 to 2021). A note on the overall study: Collaborator samples came from the United States, Italy and Spain and covered acute and convalescent phases of COVID-19. The material from the prospective study consisted of cDNA or gDNA derived from T cells, B-cell-depleted T cells, or PBMCs. The samples were drawn from two sources: the first 160 participants of the ongoing ImmuneRACE study, and 1,200 or so subjects contributed by 6 global collaborators. Nearly every sample came with metadata listing a de-identified subject ID, COVID-19 status, age in years and sex. Subjects who had been exposed to COVID-19, were actively infected with it, or had recovered from it provided the deeply sampled blood TCRbeta repertoires that made up the dataset. The repertoires were made available in a free public database intended to serve as a resource for research on the immune response to SARS-CoV-2. Where HLA class I and class II types were available, the types were taken from metadata supplied by the sample provider, not from assay-based typing. Broader findings and caveats from the paper: The amount of clinical and demographic metadata varied by source and participant and was provided uncurated.

Whole blood was collected in K2EDTA tubes by collaborating institutions according to the institutions' own protocols. For TCRbeta analysis, collaborators shipped samples in one of three forms: frozen whole blood, isolated PBMCs, or DNA extracted from either of those sample types. The CDR3 contains 13 residues, cysteine and phenylalanine counted. The retained sequence is limited to the CDR3, 39 bases, with the frame set at the first base. Ends trimmed: V by 1 base, J by 6 bases; bases unmatched to a gene: 3. Taken from the germline V gene (reference sequence), the CDR1 and CDR2 loops are GTSNPN and SVGIG. Of note for this clone: No cognate antigen has been identified for it. Base qualities are not provided; no much larger clone lies one nucleotide away.

TCRbeta CDR3 regions were amplified from genomic DNA by means of the immunoSEQ Assay, a bias-controlled multiplex PCR. In the original analysis: Within the assay, amplification of reference gene primers was used to estimate how many nucleated cells each sample contained. To quantify the absolute abundance of each unique TCRbeta CDR3 rearrangement, sequence reads were collapsed and filtered. Productive Simpson clonality was computed per sample as the square root of Simpson's diversity index over productive rearrangements. TCRdb limited this immuneACCESS table to in-frame rearrangements with V and J called. A share of clones is missing; checked studies link under half to unresolved V genes, and the rest is unexplained. V and J calls plus clone size are reproduced from that table; the DNA served to infer D and trimming. The sample yields approximately 260,000 clones; around nine tenths were counted once. The top ten constitute roughly 2.2% of the sample.

The sample was peripheral blood. The TCR sequence derives from a man in his fifties or sixties with acute or convalescent COVID-19. The sequence joins TRBV30 to TRBJ1-5, with 7 middle bases fitting TRBD1. Here the CDR3 is given as CAWSGTGGQPQHF. In nucleotides, the sequence is TGTGCCTGGAGTGGGACAGGAGGTCAGCCCCAGCATTTT.